The 18 T cell receptor beta chains below come from one sample, sequenced in a study of radiation and T cells in renal cell carcinoma. Indicated time point: blood 2 weeks post-SBRT. Treatment given: 15 Gy SBRT to primary tumor, nephrectomy 4 weeks later. Sequenced by immunoSEQ multiplex PCR; TCRdb stores in-frame clones only, minus some. The profile shows over 55,000 clones, about 80% of them singletons. Sequencing used blood, obtained from a patient whose treatment included radiotherapy and nephrectomy. These receptors were taken from a man in his sixties with renal cell carcinoma.

V gene TRBV6-5 combines with J gene TRBJ2-7; perhaps TRBD1 as D (6 bases). CDR3 length: 16 amino acids. Germline V gene lookup returns CDR1 MNHEY and CDR2 SVGAGI. Trimming shortened V by 2 bases and J by 2 bases, and 16 bases separated the two germline ends. The DNA of the CDR3 is TGTGCCAGCAGTTACCCTGGACAGAGGAATCCCTACGAGCAGTACGTC. This encodes CASSYPGQRNPYEQYV.

V usage is TRBV11-3 and J usage is TRBJ1-1; D is unclear. The V and J ends lost 4 bases and 3 bases respectively, with 9 bases between them. This CDR3 spans 13 amino acids. CDR1 and CDR2 from the germline V gene are SGHNT and YENEEA. This chain's CDR3 is CASSSLADTEAFF. The CDR3 bases are TGTGCCAGCAGCTCCCTAGCGGACACTGAAGCTTTCTTT.

The chain uses TRBV11-3 and TRBJ2-5, with TRBD2 matching over 8 bases. Germline-derived CDR1 and CDR2 are SGHNT and YENEEA. Trimming took 4 bases from V and 4 from J; bases not matched to a gene: 11. This CDR3 contains 16 residues. CDR3 coding DNA: TGTGCCAGCAGCTCCTCAGCGGGGGTCACTTCAGAGACCCAGTACTTC. Its protein product is CASSSSAGVTSETQYF. The variable domain in full, with the rest retrieved from reference TRBV11-3 and TRBJ2-5, is EAGVVQSPRYKIIEKKQPVAFWCNPISGHNTLYWYLQNLGQGPELLIRYENEEAVDDSQLPKDRFSAERLKGVDSTLKIQPAELGDSAVYLCASSSSAGVTSETQYFGPGTRLLVL.

J is TRBJ2-3 and V is TRBV30; D remains ambiguous. The CDR3 extends over 15 amino acids. V lost 0 bases and J 1 base, leaving 11 bases between the germline ends. Germline-derived CDR1 and CDR2 are GTSNPN and SVGIG (reference sequence). CDR3 sequence: CAWSVKGSRTDTQYF. The CDR3 bases are TGTGCCTGGAGTGTAAAAGGGTCGCGCACAGATACGCAGTATTTT.

This chain connects TRBV5-1 to TRBJ1-3; D gene uncertain. Per the germline V gene, CDR1 is SGHRS and CDR2 is YFSETQ. CDR3 length: 13 residues. V was trimmed by 7 bases and J by 0 bases, leaving 8 bases between them. The CDR3 nucleotides are TGCGCCAGCTCTGTGAGCTCTGGAAACACCATATATTTT. Protein product: CASSVSSGNTIYF.

This clone showed up just once. The J gene is TRBJ1-2, the V gene TRBV29-1; perhaps TRBD1 as D (6 bases). The CDR3 runs 11 residues. Trimming pared 6 bases from V and 3 bases from J, leaving 8 bases between. Germline V CDR1 and CDR2: SQVTM, ANQGSEA. The DNA of the CDR3 is TGCAGCGTCCGGACAGACTATGGCTACACCTTC. Encoded protein: CSVRTDYGYTF.

The J gene is TRBJ1-3, the V gene TRBV11-3, with a possible D match to TRBD1 (5 bases). V lost 5 bases, J lost 4 bases, and 15 bases lay in between. Germline values: CDR1 SGHNT, CDR2 YENEEA. This CDR3 spans 15 amino acids. CDR3 sequence reads: CASSDRGVDGNTIYF. CDR3 sequence (DNA): TGTGCCAGCAGCGATAGAGGGGTCGACGGAAACACCATATATTTT.

CDR3 amino acids: CASSILDRTEKLFF. DNA of the CDR3: TGTGCCAGTAGTATACTGGACAGAACTGAAAAACTGTTTTTT. The V gene is TRBV19, the J gene TRBJ1-4; a weak D match, TRBD1 (6 bases). The CDR3 length is 14 residues. V was pared by 2 bases and J by 7 bases, with 11 bases between. The V gene's germline CDR1 is LNHDA and CDR2 SQIVND (reference sequence).

This chain connects TRBV7-3 to TRBJ2-1, with TRBD2 as a possible D gene (6 bases). The CDR3 has 14 residues. V was cut by 5 bases and J by 6 bases, with 14 bases left in between. Germline lookup yields CDR1 SGHTA and CDR2 FQGTGA. For the CDR3, the DNA is TGTGCCAGCAGCAGATGGGAGGCTCCCAATGAGCAGTTCTTC. This sequence encodes CASSRWEAPNEQFF.

The chain combines TRBV5-1 with TRBJ2-5; 8 nucleotides align to TRBD2. The CDR3 sequence is 17 residues long. V lost 4 bases to trimming and J lost 1 base; unmatched junction nucleotides: 12. Per the germline V gene, CDR1 is SGHRS and CDR2 is YFSETQ. The CDR3 sequence is CASSRGLAGAVQETQYF. The CDR3, as DNA: TGCGCCAGCAGCCGAGGACTAGCCGGAGCGGTCCAAGAGACCCAGTACTTC.

The chain is built from TRBV4-3 and TRBJ2-7, with 11 nucleotides matching TRBD1. Germline V gene data show CDR1 as LGHNA and CDR2 as YSLEER. The CDR3 runs 14 residues. Trimming at V came to 4 bases and at J to 2 bases, leaving 1 base not matched to a gene. CDR3 amino acids: CASSRGQGAYEQYF. The CDR3 DNA is TGCGCCAGCAGCCGGGGACAGGGGGCCTACGAGCAGTACTTC.

The genes are TRBV7-2 and TRBJ2-1; D is perhaps TRBD1 or TRBD2 (5 bases each). CDR1 and CDR2 (germline): SGHTA, FQGNSA. V dropped 5 bases and J dropped 3 bases, with 17 bases sitting between them. This CDR3 spans 16 amino acids. DNA for the CDR3: TGTGCCAGCAGCAACGAGGGGAATCGGGGCTACAATGAGCAGTTCTTC. Translation: CASSNEGNRGYNEQFF.

This clone was detected once. The chain carries TRBV30 and TRBJ2-1; a weak D match, TRBD2 (5 bases). Germline values: CDR1 GTSNPN, CDR2 SVGIG (reference sequence). The CDR3 contains 18 residues. The V gene lost 0 bases and the J gene lost 8 bases, with 26 bases spanning the gap. DNA of the CDR3: TGTGCCTGGAGTGTCCGACCTGGGAGAGGACCCGCCCTCGATGAGCAGTTCTTC. Translation: CAWSVRPGRGPALDEQFF.

The J gene is TRBJ1-2, the V gene TRBV30; D may be TRBD1 (5 bases). Germline V gene lookup returns CDR1 GTSNPN and CDR2 SVGIG (reference sequence). Trimming stripped 7 bases from V and 2 bases from J, with 14 bases between. The CDR3 is 13 residues long. This chain's CDR3 is CAYTKRGNYGYTF. In DNA form, the CDR3 reads TGTGCCTACACTAAGCGGGGGAACTATGGCTACACCTTC. Based on the CDR3 plus reference TRBV30 and TRBJ1-2, the full variable domain is SQTIHQWPATLVQPVGSPLSLECTVEGTSNPNLYWYRQAAGRGLQLLFYSVGIGQISSEVPQNLSASRPQDRQFILSSKKLLLSDSGFYLCAYTKRGNYGYTFGSGTRLTVV.

The CDR3 sequence is CAWTPRTGGSYGYTF. CDR3 in DNA: TGTGCCTGGACACCTCGGACAGGGGGCTCCTATGGCTACACCTTC. V is TRBV30 and J is TRBJ1-2; 11 nucleotides agree with TRBD1. V lost 4 bases to trimming and J lost 4 bases; unmatched junction nucleotides: 8. This CDR3 is built from 15 residues. CDR1 GTSNPN and CDR2 SVGIG come from the germline V gene (reference sequence).

The genes are TRBV4-3 and TRBJ2-1; D possibly uses TRBD1 or TRBD2 (5 bases each). Trimming removed 0 bases from V and 9 bases from J, with 12 bases in between. This CDR3 comprises 14 residues. Germline loops: CDR1 LGHNA, CDR2 YSLEER. The CDR3 DNA is TGCGCCAGCAGCCAAGATGGGGACCAGGCTGAGCAGTTCTTC. Protein sequence: CASSQDGDQAEQFF.

The chain is built from TRBV11-3 and TRBJ2-1; D uncertain. Germline CDR1 reads SGHNT; CDR2 reads YENEEA. This CDR3 spans 19 amino acids. Trimming cost V 3 bases and J 0 bases, with 21 bases left between them. CDR3 protein: CASSFSDPMKGSSYNEQFF. The CDR3 nucleotides are TGTGCCAGCAGCTTCAGTGACCCAATGAAGGGATCCTCCTACAATGAGCAGTTCTTC.

The rearrangement joins TRBV19 to TRBJ2-3; 9 nucleotides line up with TRBD1. Germline V gives CDR1 LNHDA, CDR2 SQIVND (reference sequence). Trimming took 6 bases from V and 0 from J; bases not matched to a gene: 7. CDR3 length: 16 amino acids. In nucleotides, the CDR3 is TGTGCCAGTAGCCAAGGACAGGGGATCAGCACAGATACGCAGTATTTT. The encoded protein is CASSQGQGISTDTQYF.